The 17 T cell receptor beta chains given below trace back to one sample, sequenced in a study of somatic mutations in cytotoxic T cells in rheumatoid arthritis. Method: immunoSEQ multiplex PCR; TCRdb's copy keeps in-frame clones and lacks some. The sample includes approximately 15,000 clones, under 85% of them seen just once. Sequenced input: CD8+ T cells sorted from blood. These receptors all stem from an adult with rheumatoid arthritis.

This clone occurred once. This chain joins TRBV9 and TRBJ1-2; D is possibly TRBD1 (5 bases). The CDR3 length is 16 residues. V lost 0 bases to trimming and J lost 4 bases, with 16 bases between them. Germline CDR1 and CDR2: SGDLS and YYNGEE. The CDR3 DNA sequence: TGTGCCAGCAGCGTAGGGCCCGGGGCAGCGGCCTATGGCTACACCTTC. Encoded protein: CASSVGPGAAAYGYTF. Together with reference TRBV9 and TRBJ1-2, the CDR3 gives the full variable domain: DSGVTQTPKHLITATGQRVTLRCSPRSGDLSVYWYQQSLDQGLQFLIQYYNGEERAKGNILERFSAQQFPDLHSELNLSSLELGDSALYFCASSVGPGAAAYGYTFGSGTRLTVV.

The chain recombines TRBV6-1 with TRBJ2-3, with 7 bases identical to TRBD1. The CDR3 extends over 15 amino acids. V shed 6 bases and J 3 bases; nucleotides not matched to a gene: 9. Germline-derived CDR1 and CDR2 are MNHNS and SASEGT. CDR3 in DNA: TGTGCCAGCAGCCCGGGACAGCTAAGTACAGATACGCAGTATTTT. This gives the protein CASSPGQLSTDTQYF.

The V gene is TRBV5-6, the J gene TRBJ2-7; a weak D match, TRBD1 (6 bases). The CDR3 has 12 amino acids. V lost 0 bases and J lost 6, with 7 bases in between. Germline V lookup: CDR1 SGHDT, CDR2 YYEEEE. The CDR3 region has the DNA TGTGCCAGCAGCTTGGGCAGGGGCGAGCAGTACGTC. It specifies CASSLGRGEQYV.

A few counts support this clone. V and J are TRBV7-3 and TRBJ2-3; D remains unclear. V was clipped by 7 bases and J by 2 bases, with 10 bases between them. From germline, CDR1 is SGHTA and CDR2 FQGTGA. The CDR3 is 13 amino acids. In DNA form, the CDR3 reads TGTGCCAGCAATAATTTCCCCACAGATACGCAGTATTTT. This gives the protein CASNNFPTDTQYF.

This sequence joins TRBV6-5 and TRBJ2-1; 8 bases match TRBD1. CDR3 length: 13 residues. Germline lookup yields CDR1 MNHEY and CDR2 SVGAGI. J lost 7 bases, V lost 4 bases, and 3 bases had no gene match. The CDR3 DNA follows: TGTGCCAGCAGTTTAGACAGGGGAAATGAGCAGTTCTTC. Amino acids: CASSLDRGNEQFF.

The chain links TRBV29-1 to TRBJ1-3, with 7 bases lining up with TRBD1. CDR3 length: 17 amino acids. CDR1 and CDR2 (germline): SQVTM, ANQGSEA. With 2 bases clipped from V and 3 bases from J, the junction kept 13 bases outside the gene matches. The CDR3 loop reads CSVETEKRGPSGNTIYF. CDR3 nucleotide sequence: TGCAGCGTTGAAACGGAGAAAAGGGGGCCGAGTGGAAACACCATATATTTT.

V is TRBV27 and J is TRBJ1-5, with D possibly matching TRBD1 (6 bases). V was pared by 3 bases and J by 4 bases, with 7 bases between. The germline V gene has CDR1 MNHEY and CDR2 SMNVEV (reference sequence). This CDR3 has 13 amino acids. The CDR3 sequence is CASSLRGNQPQHF. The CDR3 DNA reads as TGTGCCAGCAGTTTGAGGGGGAATCAGCCCCAGCATTTT.

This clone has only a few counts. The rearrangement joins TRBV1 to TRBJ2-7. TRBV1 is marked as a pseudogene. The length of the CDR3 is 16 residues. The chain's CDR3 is CTSSQDLGDGTYEQYF. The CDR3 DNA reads TGCACCAGCAGCCAAGATTTGGGGGACGGGACCTACGAGCAGTACTTC.

The CDR3 protein is CASSSRYRPQHF. The CDR3 DNA reads TGTGCCAGCAGCAGCCGTTATCGGCCCCAGCATTTT. The genes are TRBV21-1 and TRBJ1-5. TRBV21-1 is assigned pseudogene status. This CDR3 contains 12 residues.

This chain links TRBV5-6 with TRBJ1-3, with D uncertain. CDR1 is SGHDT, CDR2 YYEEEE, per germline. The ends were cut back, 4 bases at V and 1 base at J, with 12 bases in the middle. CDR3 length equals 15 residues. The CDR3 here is CASSLAAVSGNTIYF. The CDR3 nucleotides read TGTGCCAGCAGCCTGGCGGCAGTGTCTGGAAACACCATATATTTT.

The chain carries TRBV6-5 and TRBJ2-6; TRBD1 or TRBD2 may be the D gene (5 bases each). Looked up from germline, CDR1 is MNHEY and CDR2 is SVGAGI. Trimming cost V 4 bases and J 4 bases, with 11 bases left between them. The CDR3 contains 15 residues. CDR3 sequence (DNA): TGTGCCAGCAGTTCCGATTGGGGGGGGGCCAACGTCCTGACTTTC. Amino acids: CASSSDWGGANVLTF.

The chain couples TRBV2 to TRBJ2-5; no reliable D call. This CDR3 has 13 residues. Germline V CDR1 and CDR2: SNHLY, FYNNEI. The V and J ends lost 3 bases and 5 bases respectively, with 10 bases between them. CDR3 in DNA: TGTGCCAGCAGTGAGGGGTTAGGCGAGACCCAGTACTTC. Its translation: CASSEGLGETQYF.

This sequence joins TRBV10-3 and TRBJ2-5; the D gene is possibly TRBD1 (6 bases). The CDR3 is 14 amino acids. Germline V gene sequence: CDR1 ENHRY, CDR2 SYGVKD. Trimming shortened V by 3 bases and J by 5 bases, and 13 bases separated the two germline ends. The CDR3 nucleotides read TGTGCCATCAGTGAAGGGGGATCGAAGGAGACCCAGTACTTC. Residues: CAISEGGSKETQYF.

CDR3 residues: CASSIWTEDEAFF. DNA of the CDR3: TGTGCCAGTAGTATATGGACAGAAGATGAAGCTTTCTTT. V and J are TRBV19 and TRBJ1-1, with D maybe TRBD1 (6 bases). Germline V gene sequence: CDR1 LNHDA, CDR2 SQIVND (reference sequence). V was shortened by 2 bases and J by 7 bases, with 11 bases between the two germline ends. The CDR3 covers 13 residues.

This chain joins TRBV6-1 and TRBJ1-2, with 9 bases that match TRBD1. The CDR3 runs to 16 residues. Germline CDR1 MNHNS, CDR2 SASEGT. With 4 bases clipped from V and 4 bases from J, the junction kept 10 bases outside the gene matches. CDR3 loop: CASSGAGQGLRYGYTF. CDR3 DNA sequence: TGTGCCAGCAGTGGTGCGGGACAGGGCCTTCGCTATGGCTACACCTTC.

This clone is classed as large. The CDR3 protein is CSVREVLGTEAFF. DNA of the CDR3: TGCAGCGTAAGGGAGGTCTTGGGCACTGAAGCTTTCTTT. This chain uses TRBV29-1 with TRBJ1-1; D is undetermined. The CDR3 has 13 residues. Germline CDR1 and CDR2: SQVTM and ANQGSEA. Trimming pared 6 bases from V and 4 bases from J, leaving 15 bases between.

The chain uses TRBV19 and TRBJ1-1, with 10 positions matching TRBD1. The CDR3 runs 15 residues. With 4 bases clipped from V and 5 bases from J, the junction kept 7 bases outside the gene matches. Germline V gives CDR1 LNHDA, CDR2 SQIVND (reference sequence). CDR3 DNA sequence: TGTGCCAGTAGTACTTACGGGACAGGGGAAACTGAAGCTTTCTTT. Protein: CASSTYGTGETEAFF.